Sequencing of this TCR beta chain was carried out in a study of beta chain features in type 1 diabetes. Overall study: Similarity in age, gender and cell yields was seen between patients and healthy donors.

The study's findings and limits: In every one of the four CD4+ subsets, TCRB CDR3s were moderately but significantly shorter in Type 1 diabetes patients. Type 1 diabetes patients showed fewer insertions and more deletions at VDJ junctions.

In its sample, this clone was seen a few times. As yet, its antigen is unknown. The CDR3 contains 14 residues. Germline V gives CDR1 SQVTM, CDR2 ANQGSEA. The V segment lost 3 bases and the J segment 6 bases; nucleotides outside the gene matches: 7. Sorting of CD4+ naive, central memory, regulatory and stem cell-like memory cells was performed via CD45RO/CCR7/CD25/CD127/CD95/CD27. Isolated RNA was reverse transcribed in full, so expressed TCRB transcripts were sequenced. Clones were read by immunoSEQ multiplex PCR, and TCRdb kept only the in-frame ones, dropping some. The sample shows roughly 350,000 clones, approximately 10% of them seen only once.

The sample taken for sequencing was naive CD4+ T cells from blood. The receptor was isolated from a woman aged 30 to 39 in good health. This chain links TRBV29-1 with TRBJ2-5; 10 nucleotides agree with TRBD1. The CDR3 loop is CSVDWDRGVKTQYF. The CDR3 nucleotides are TGCAGCGTTGATTGGGACAGGGGTGTTAAGACCCAGTACTTC.